A selection of T cell receptor beta chains follows, all from one sample in a study of shared clonotypes between healthy human individuals. TCRdb keeps only in-frame clones here, not all; method: immunoSEQ multiplex PCR. The sample consists of millions of clones, just over 90% of them appearing once. The material sequenced was naive CD4+ T cells from PBMCs. These receptors were obtained from a young man in good health. Some clones in this sample may be carry-over from other donors' samples. Each CDR3 is given with its conserved first and last residue. D genes are given only for firm matches. Only part of the rows carry a size: once, few, many, or a class if the clone is expanded.

j_call	v_call	d_call	clone_size	cdr3_nt	cdr3_aa
TRBJ2-3	TRBV7-3	-	-	TGTGCCAGCAGCCGAACGTGGAGCCGCACAGATACGCAGTATTTT	CASSRTWSRTDTQYF
TRBJ2-1	TRBV19	-	-	TGTGCCAGCTTGGACCCGAACAATGAGCAGTTCTTC	CASLDPNNEQFF
TRBJ1-4	TRBV7-9	-	-	TGTGCCAGCAGCTCCTCTTTCACTTATAATGAAAAACTGTTTTTT	CASSSSFTYNEKLFF
TRBJ2-3	TRBV29-1	TRBD1	-	TGCAGCGCTCAGAACACAGGGGGAATCACAGATACGCAGTATTTT	CSAQNTGGITDTQYF
TRBJ2-7	TRBV5-4	TRBD2	once	TGTGCCAGCAGCTCCCCGGGACTAGAGAGGTACGAGCAGTACTTC	CASSSPGLERYEQYF
TRBJ1-4	TRBV5-1	TRBD1	-	TGCGCCAGCAGCTTAGGACAGGGTAACGAAAAACTGTTTTTT	CASSLGQGNEKLFF
TRBJ2-3	TRBV7-8	TRBD2	-	TGTGCCAGCAGCTTTCGTGGCGGGAGCCCGCCGGCTAACGTGGATACGCAGTATTTT	CASSFRGGSPPANVDTQYF
TRBJ2-7	TRBV4-2	-	-	TGTGCCAGCAGCCAAGATCCTCAAGCGTCGGCCGAGCAGTACTTC	CASSQDPQASAEQYF
TRBJ2-7	TRBV5-1	TRBD1	-	TGCGCCAGCAGCTTGGGACAGGGGCAATTATACGAGCAGTACTTC	CASSLGQGQLYEQYF
TRBJ2-5	TRBV7-9	-	-	TGTGCCAGCAGCTTAGTCCTCAACCAGCGGATTCAAGAGACCCAGTACTTC	CASSLVLNQRIQETQYF